A single sample gave rise to the 15 T cell receptor beta chains below, sequenced in a study of CD8+ T cells in alopecia areata. Isolated RNA was reverse transcribed into cDNA used as the sequencing template. Sequenced by immunoSEQ multiplex PCR; TCRdb stores in-frame clones only, minus some. The data show about 270,000 clones, with none appearing a single time. Markers used for sorting pooled cutaneous lymph node cells were CD4, CD8alpha, NKG2D, NKG2ACE and others. Sequencing input: CD4+ T cells sorted from a lymph node. These receptors came from a C3H/HeJ mouse with alopecia areata. The MHC haplotype of the strain is H2-k.

Only a few counts were recorded for this clone. The genes and germline here are from mouse. The CDR3 bases that were read are TGTGCCAGCAGTGAGTGGGTTTCCTCC. Amino acid sequence: CASSEWVSS. The entire CDR3 sequence reads CASSEWVSSDYTF. This rearrangement joins TRBV13-3 to TRBJ1-2; D remains ambiguous. The read comes to an end 4 residues before the CDR3 does, leaving the germline J gene to fill in the end. V was shortened by 2 bases and J by 4 bases, with 9 bases between the two germline ends. Germline lookup yields CDR1 NNHDY and CDR2 SYVADS. This CDR3 region has 13 residues.

This clone showed up just a few times. The listed genes are named as in mouse. The observed sequence ends 4 residues before the CDR3 terminus, with the missing tail filled in from the germline J gene. The chain combines TRBV13-1 with TRBJ1-2; the match to TRBD1 covers 8 bases. The junction had 5 bases not matched to a gene; V was cut back by 4 bases and J by 3 bases. Germline V gene data show CDR1 as NSHNY and CDR2 as SYGAGN. The CDR3 consists of 14 residues. The CDR3: CASSPGGADSDYTF. The CDR3 bases that were read are TGTGCCAGCAGTCCAGGGGGCGCGGACTCC.

Details on this clone: The genes and germline here are from mouse. The CDR3 end is not reached by the read, which stops 4 residues before it; the germline J gene fills it in. Other DNA sequences in the sample encode the same CDR3. V is TRBV13-1 and J is TRBJ2-7; the match to TRBD2 covers 8 bases. J gave up 3 bases and V 4 bases, and 0 bases lay outside the gene matches. The CDR3 has 12 residues. Germline V CDR1 and CDR2: NSHNY, SYGAGN. CDR3 sequence: CASSTGGYEQYF. Partial CDR3 DNA: TGTGCCAGCAGTACTGGGGGCTAT.

There are a few counts of this clone. Here the gene names and germline are mouse. From the germline J gene comes the end of the CDR3, since the read stops 4 residues before it. The chain joins TRBV13-1 to TRBJ2-1, with 12 positions matching TRBD1. CDR1 NSHNY and CDR2 SYGAGN come from the germline V gene. This CDR3 contains 15 residues. CDR3 region: CASRNSGTGGSEQFF. The DNA read from the CDR3 is TGTGCCAGCAGAAATTCCGGGACAGGGGGCTCT.

This clone was seen more than once but under ten times. Mouse gene names apply. The read terminates 4 residues ahead of where the CDR3 ends, so the germline J gene completes it. V and J are TRBV5 and TRBJ2-4; D is ambiguous. Trimming took off 0 bases at V and 2 bases at J, with 6 bases between the two ends. Per germline, CDR1 LGHNA and CDR2 YNLKQL (reference sequence). CDR3 length equals 14 residues. CDR3 in amino acids: CASSQDNNQNTLYF. CDR3 DNA, as far as it was read: TGTGCCAGCAGCCAAGATAACAATCAAAAC.

With respect to this clone: The genes are named according to mouse. The DNA ends 4 residues before the CDR3 does, and the rest of the CDR3 is filled in from the germline J gene. Other DNA sequences in this sample translate to the same CDR3. The chain joins TRBV13-3 to TRBJ1-2, with TRBD1 matching over 7 bases. The CDR3 is 14 residues long. Germline CDR1 reads NNHDY; CDR2 reads SYVADS. Trimming at V came to 5 bases and at J to 0 bases, leaving 4 bases not matched to a gene. The part of the CDR3 DNA that was read is TGTGCCAGCAGGTACAGGGGTGCAAACTCC. Protein: CASRYRGANS. The whole CDR3 sequence reads CASRYRGANSDYTF.

This clone occurred a few times. Gene names refer to mouse genes. The read gets to within 4 residues of the CDR3 end, and the germline J gene fills in the rest. The chain employs TRBV19 and TRBJ2-1, with 9 nucleotides matching TRBD2. Germline V gene sequence: CDR1 FNHDT, CDR2 SITEND (reference sequence). V shed 4 bases and J 5 bases; nucleotides not matched to a gene: 7. CDR3 length: 15 residues. The part of the CDR3 DNA that was read is TGTGCCAGCAGTGCCCTTGGGGGGGCGAATGCT. Its translation is CASSALGGANA. The full CDR3 reads CASSALGGANAEQFF. The full variable domain, with the rest looked up from reference TRBV19 and TRBJ2-1, is GGIITQTPKFLIGQEGQKLTLKCQQNFNHDTMYWYRQDSGKGLRLIYYSITENDLQKGDLSEGYDASREKKSSFSLTVTSAQKNEMAVFLCASSALGGANAEQFFGPGTRLTVL.

This clone was counted between two and nine times. The listed genes are named as in mouse. The read terminates 4 residues ahead of where the CDR3 ends, so the germline J gene completes it. Different DNA sequences within this sample yield the same CDR3. The chain carries TRBV19 and TRBJ1-2, with D tentatively TRBD1 (5 bases). V was trimmed by 2 bases and J by 1 base, leaving 6 bases between them. This CDR3 spans 13 amino acids. Germline CDR1 reads FNHDT; CDR2 reads SITEND (reference sequence). Partial CDR3 DNA: TGTGCCAGCAGTATGGGGGGAAACTCC. The encoded protein is CASSMGGNS. The entire CDR3 reads CASSMGGNSDYTF.

With respect to this clone: Gene names refer to mouse genes. The read ends 4 residues early relative to the CDR3; the germline J gene fills the gap. This same CDR3 is encoded by further DNA sequences in the sample. The V call is TRBV29, the J call TRBJ2-2; the match to TRBD1 covers 10 bases. CDR1 and CDR2 (germline): MSHET, SYDVDS. The ends lost 2 bases at V and 2 bases at J; junction bases unmatched: 2. This CDR3 is built from 16 residues. The part of the CDR3 DNA that was read is TGTGCTAGCAGTTTAGGGGGACAGGGGAACACCGGG. Translated, it gives CASSLGGQGNTG. The whole CDR3 reads CASSLGGQGNTGQLYF.

About this clone: The genes and germline here are from mouse. The read stops 4 residues short of the end of the CDR3; the missing end is completed from the germline J gene. V gene TRBV19 combines with J gene TRBJ2-2; the D gene is possibly TRBD1 (6 bases). Germline-derived CDR1 and CDR2 are FNHDT and SITEND (reference sequence). V lost 0 bases and J lost 0, with 12 bases in between. This CDR3 spans 17 amino acids. Incomplete CDR3 DNA: TGTGCCAGCAGTATAGGAGGGGGAGTTGCAAACACCGGG. It yields the protein CASSIGGGVANTG. The CDR3 in its entirety is CASSIGGGVANTGQLYF.

This clone was observed a handful of times. Mouse gene names and germline throughout. Read coverage stops 4 residues before the CDR3 terminus; the germline J gene supplies the remainder. The chain is built from TRBV13-3 and TRBJ2-3, with TRBD2 identical over 10 bases. The CDR3 runs 13 residues. J was trimmed by 4 bases and V by 5 bases; bases with no gene match: 1. Germline loops: CDR1 NNHDY, CDR2 SYVADS. CDR3 region: CASRDWGSETLYF. The part of the CDR3 DNA that was read is TGTGCCAGCAGGGACTGGGGGTCAGAA.

This clone has more than one count but fewer than ten. Mouse gene names apply. The read gets to within 3 residues of the CDR3 end, and the germline J gene fills in the rest. The chain carries TRBV3 and TRBJ1-6; D is possibly TRBD1 (5 bases). TRBJ1-6 is reported as an ORF; its role is uncertain. The CDR3 is made up of 13 amino acids. Looked up from germline, CDR1 is SNHLY and CDR2 is FYNGKV (reference sequence). Incomplete CDR3 DNA: TGTGCCAGCAGCTCCCGGGACTGGGGGGTC. Its protein product is CASSSRDWGV. The whole CDR3 sequence is CASSSRDWGVLYF.

In this sample, this clone turned up a few times. The genes are named according to mouse. The read ends 4 residues before the CDR3 terminus; that terminus is restored from the germline J gene. Other nucleotide sequences in the sample specify the same CDR3. The chain combines TRBV13-1 with TRBJ2-1; possibly TRBD1 for D (6 bases). Trimming removed 2 bases at V and 3 bases at J, with 6 bases between. This CDR3 contains 13 residues. The germline V gene has CDR1 NSHNY and CDR2 SYGAGN. Partial CDR3 DNA: TGTGCCAGCAGTGAAGGGGGCTATGCT. This gives the protein CASSEGGYA. The full CDR3 sequence reads CASSEGGYAEQFF.

Worth noting for this clone: Genes here carry mouse names. At the DNA level, this CDR3 is encoded by other sequences in the same sample as well. The CDR3 protein is CASSDGGGSYEQYF. The DNA read from the CDR3 is TGTGCCAGCAGTGACGGGGGGGGCTCCTAT. The chain links TRBV13-1 to TRBJ2-7, with TRBD2 identical over 7 bases. The read gets to within 4 residues of the CDR3 end, and the germline J gene fills in the rest. The CDR3 runs 14 residues. V shed 2 bases and J 0 bases; nucleotides not matched to a gene: 2. Germline CDR1 is NSHNY and CDR2 is SYGAGN.

In this sample, this clone turned up many times. Mouse germline and gene names are used. The sequence runs out 4 residues before the end of the CDR3; the remainder is reconstructed from the germline J gene. The rearrangement joins TRBV19 to TRBJ1-1; 7 nucleotides match TRBD1. V shed 4 bases and J 2 bases; nucleotides not matched to a gene: 5. The germline CDR1 and CDR2 sequences are FNHDT and SITEND (reference sequence). The CDR3 is 14 amino acids. The CDR3 spells CASSLQGSNTEVFF. CDR3 DNA, as far as it was read: TGTGCCAGCAGTTTACAGGGGTCTAACACA. The entire variable domain, with the rest obtained from reference TRBV19 and TRBJ1-1, is as follows: GGIITQTPKFLIGQEGQKLTLKCQQNFNHDTMYWYRQDSGKGLRLIYYSITENDLQKGDLSEGYDASREKKSSFSLTVTSAQKNEMAVFLCASSLQGSNTEVFFGKGTRLTVV.